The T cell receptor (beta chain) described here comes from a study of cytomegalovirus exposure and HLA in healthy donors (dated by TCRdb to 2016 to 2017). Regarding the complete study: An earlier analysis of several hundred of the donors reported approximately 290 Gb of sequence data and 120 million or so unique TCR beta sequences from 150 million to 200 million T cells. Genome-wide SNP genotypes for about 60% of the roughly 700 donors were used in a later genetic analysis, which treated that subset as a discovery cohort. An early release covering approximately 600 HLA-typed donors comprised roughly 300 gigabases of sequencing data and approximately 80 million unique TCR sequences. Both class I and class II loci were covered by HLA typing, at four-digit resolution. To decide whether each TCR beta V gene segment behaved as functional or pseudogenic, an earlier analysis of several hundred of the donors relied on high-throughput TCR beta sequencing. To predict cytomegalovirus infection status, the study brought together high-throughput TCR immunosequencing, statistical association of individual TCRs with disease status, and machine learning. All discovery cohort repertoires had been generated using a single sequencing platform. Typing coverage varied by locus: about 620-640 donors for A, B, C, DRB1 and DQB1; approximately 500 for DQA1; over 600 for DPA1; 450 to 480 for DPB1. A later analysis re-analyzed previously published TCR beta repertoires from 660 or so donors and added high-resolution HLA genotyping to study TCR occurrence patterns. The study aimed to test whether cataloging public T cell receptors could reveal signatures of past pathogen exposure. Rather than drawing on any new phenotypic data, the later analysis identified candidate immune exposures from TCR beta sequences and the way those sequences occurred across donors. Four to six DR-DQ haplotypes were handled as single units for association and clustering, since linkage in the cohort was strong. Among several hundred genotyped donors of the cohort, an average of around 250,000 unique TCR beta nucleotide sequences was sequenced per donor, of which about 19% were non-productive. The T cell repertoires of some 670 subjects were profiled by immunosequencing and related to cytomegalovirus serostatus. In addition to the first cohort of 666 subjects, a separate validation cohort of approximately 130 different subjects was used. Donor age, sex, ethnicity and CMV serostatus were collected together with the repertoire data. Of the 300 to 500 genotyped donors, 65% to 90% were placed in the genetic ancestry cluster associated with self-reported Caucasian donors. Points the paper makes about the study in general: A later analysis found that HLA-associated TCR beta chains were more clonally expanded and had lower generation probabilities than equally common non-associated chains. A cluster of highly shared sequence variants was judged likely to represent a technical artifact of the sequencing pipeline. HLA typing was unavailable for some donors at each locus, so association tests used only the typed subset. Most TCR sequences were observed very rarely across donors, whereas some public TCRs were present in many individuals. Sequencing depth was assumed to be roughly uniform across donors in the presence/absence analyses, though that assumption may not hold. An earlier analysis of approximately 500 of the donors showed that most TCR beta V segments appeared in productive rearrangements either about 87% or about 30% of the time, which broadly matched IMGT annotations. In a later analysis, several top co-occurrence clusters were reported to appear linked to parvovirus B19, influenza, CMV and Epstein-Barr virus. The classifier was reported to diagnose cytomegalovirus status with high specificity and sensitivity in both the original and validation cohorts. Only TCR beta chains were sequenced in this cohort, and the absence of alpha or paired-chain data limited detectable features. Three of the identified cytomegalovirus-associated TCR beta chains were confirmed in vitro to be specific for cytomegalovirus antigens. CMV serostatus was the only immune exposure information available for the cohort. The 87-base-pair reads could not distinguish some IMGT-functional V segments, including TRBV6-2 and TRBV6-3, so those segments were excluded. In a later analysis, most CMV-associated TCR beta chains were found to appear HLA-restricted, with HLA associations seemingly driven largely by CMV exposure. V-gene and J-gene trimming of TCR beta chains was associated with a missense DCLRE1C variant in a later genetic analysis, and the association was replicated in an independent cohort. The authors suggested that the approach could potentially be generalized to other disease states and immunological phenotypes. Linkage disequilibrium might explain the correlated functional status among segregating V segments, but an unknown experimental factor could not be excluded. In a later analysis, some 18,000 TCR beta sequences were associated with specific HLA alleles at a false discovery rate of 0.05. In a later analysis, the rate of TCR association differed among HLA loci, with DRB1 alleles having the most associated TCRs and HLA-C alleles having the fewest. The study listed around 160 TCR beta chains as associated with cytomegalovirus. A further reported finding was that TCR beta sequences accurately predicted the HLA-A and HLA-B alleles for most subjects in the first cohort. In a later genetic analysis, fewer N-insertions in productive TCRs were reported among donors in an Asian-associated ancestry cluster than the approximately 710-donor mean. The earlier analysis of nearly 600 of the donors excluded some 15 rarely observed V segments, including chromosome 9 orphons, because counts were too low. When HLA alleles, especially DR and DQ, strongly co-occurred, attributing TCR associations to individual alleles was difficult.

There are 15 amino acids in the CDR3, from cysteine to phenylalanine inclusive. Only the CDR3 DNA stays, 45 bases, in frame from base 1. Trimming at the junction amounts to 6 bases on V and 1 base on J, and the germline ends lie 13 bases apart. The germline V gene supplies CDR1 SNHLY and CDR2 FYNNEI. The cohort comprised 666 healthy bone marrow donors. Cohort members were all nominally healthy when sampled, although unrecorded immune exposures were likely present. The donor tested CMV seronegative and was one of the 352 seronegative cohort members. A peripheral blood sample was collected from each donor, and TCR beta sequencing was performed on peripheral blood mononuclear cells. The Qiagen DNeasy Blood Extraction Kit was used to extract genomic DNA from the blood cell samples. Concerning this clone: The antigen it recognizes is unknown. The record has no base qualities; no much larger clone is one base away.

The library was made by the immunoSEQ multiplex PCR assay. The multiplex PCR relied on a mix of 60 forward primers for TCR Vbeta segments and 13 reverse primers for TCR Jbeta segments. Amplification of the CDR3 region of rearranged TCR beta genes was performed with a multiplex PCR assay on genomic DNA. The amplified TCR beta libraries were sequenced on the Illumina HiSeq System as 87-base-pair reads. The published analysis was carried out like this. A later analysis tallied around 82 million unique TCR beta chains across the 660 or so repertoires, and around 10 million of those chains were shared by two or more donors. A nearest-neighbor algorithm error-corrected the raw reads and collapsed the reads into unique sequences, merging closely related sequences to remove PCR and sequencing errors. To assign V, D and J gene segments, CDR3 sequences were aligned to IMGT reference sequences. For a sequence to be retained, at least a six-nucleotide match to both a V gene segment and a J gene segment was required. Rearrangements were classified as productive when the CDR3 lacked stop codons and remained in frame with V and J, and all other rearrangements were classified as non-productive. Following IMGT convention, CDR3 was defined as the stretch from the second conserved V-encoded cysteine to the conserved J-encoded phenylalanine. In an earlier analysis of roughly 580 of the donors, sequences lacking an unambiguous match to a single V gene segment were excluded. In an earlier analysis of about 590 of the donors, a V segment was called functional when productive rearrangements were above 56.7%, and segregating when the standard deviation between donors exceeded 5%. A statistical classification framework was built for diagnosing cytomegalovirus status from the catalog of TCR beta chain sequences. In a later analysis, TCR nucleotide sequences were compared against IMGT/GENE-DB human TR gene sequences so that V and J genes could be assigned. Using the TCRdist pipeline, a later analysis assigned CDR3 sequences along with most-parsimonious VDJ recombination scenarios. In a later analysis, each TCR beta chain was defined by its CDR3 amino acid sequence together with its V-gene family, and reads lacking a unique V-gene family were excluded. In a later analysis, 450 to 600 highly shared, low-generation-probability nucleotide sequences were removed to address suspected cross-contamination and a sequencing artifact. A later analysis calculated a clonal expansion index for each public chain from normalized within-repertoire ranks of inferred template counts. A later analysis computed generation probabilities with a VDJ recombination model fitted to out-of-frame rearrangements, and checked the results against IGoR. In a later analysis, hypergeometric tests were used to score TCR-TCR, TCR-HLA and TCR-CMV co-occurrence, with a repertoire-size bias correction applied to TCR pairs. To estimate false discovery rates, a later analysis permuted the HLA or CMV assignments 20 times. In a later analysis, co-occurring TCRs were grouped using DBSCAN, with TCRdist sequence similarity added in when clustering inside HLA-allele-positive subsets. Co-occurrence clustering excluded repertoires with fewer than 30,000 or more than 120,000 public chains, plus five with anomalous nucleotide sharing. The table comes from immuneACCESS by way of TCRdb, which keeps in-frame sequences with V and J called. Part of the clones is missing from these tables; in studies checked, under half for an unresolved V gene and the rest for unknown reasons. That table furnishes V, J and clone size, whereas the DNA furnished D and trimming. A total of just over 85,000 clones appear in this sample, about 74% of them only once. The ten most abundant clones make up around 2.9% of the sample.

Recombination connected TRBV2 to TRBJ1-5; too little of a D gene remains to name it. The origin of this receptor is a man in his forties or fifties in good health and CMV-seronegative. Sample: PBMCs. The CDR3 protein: CASRVRSGSNQPQHF. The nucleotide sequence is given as TGTGCCAGCAGGGTCCGATCGGGAAGCAATCAGCCCCAGCATTTT.